These 20 T cell receptor beta chains were sequenced from one sample in a study of T-cell reconstitution after alpha-beta-depleted transplantation in children listed by TCRdb under 2016. The treatment or condition label, read with the paper, signifies: allogeneic hematopoietic cell transplantation with graft depleted of TCRalphabeta T cells and CD19 B cells. The method was PCR. TCRdb names Illumina HiSeq 2500 as the instrument used. TCR libraries were prepared with molecular barcoding, using unique molecular identifiers to normalize TCRbeta repertoire quantification. The raw public data were reprocessed by TCRdb itself: fastp quality trimming at Q25, MiXCR clonotype calling, in-frame beta chains only. One record per CDR3 amino acid sequence lists the most common genes and DNA. The sample profile shows about 600,000 distinct CDR3 sequences; about an eighth of them were found once. Roughly 2.3% of the sample is in the top ten clones.

The sequenced sample was PBMCs, mostly from graft donor cells, obtained 360 days after TCRalphabeta/CD19-depleted stem cell transplant. The origin of the receptors is a male patient younger than 18 who had a stem cell transplant for acute myeloid leukemia, so the T cells may come from the graft donor.

Only a few counts were recorded for this clonotype. This chain joins TRBV10-3 and TRBJ1-1; D may be TRBD1 (6 bases). Trimming cost V 7 bases and J 4 bases, with 19 bases left between them. Germline CDR1 reads ENHRY; CDR2 reads SYGVKD. This CDR3 spans 15 amino acids. The CDR3 DNA reads as TGTGCCATCAATAGCGATGAGGGGGGGGGCACTGAAGCTTTCTTT. Translating gives CAINSDEGGGTEAFF.

There are a few counts of this clonotype. This chain joins TRBV12-3 or TRBV12-4 and TRBJ2-2; D gene uncertain. There are 13 residues in the CDR3. Trimming took off 3 bases at V and 14 bases at J, with 16 bases between the two ends. This CDR3 reads CASSFFSGQALFF. CDR3 bases: TGTGCCAGCAGTTTTTTTTCCGGCCAGGCTCTGTTTTTT.

The chain couples TRBV4-3 to TRBJ2-5; tentative D call: TRBD2 (5 bases). The V end was cut by 0 bases, the J end by 4 bases, with 9 bases between. CDR1 LGHNA and CDR2 YSLEER come from the germline V gene. The length of the CDR3 is 14 residues. DNA for the CDR3: TGCGCCAGCAGCCAAGATGGGAGCCGAGAGACCCAGTACTTC. Its protein is CASSQDGSRETQYF.

This clonotype was observed at least ten times. This chain connects TRBV3-1 to TRBJ2-3; a weak D match, TRBD2 (6 bases). The germline V gene encodes CDR1 LGHDT and CDR2 YNNKEL (reference sequence). Deletions cut 4 bases from V and 3 bases from J, with 14 bases between. The CDR3 sequence is 15 residues long. The CDR3 coding sequence is TGTGCCAGCAGCCCATGGAGGGAGGAAACAGATACGCAGTATTTT. Residues: CASSPWREETDTQYF.

This clonotype occurred a few times. V is TRBV4-3 and J is TRBJ2-7; 7 bases map to TRBD2. Trimming cost V 7 bases and J 6 bases; bases outside gene matches: 15. The CDR3 runs to 15 residues. The V gene's germline CDR1 is LGHNA and CDR2 YSLEER. CDR3 DNA: TGCGCCAGCACCCAGGGAAGCGGGACCCTCACCGAGCAGTACTTC. It codes for CASTQGSGTLTEQYF.

V and J are TRBV3-1 and TRBJ2-7; 8 bases align to TRBD2. The V gene end was trimmed by 0 bases and the J gene end by 7 bases; junction bases not matched to a gene: 17. CDR3 length equals 18 residues. CDR1 and CDR2 (germline): LGHDT, YNNKEL (reference sequence). CDR3 amino acids: CASSQEWDHSAGAGEQYF. CDR3 DNA sequence: TGTGCCAGCAGCCAAGAGTGGGACCATTCAGCGGGAGCCGGGGAGCAGTACTTC.

There are a few counts of this clonotype. The chain employs TRBV7-2 and TRBJ2-3; D may correspond to TRBD1 or TRBD2 (5 bases each). V was cut by 5 bases and J by 0 bases, with 15 bases left in between. This CDR3 is built from 16 residues. Looked up from germline, CDR1 is SGHTA and CDR2 is FQGNSA. The CDR3 loop reads CASSRSRDGSTDTQYF. In DNA, the CDR3 is TGTGCCAGCAGCAGAAGCCGGGACGGTAGCACAGATACGCAGTATTTT.

The chain links TRBV4-2 to TRBJ2-1; 11 bases fit TRBD1. Per germline, CDR1 LGHNA and CDR2 YNFKEQ. The CDR3 runs to 20 residues. The V segment lost 0 bases and the J segment 5 bases; nucleotides outside the gene matches: 15. The CDR3 DNA follows: TGTGCCAGCAGCCAAGATCGAGGCGGGTTTGGGACAGGGGGAAACAATGAGCAGTTCTTC. This sequence encodes CASSQDRGGFGTGGNNEQFF.

The chain joins TRBV18 to TRBJ2-7; 9 bases are shared with TRBD2. Germline V gene sequence: CDR1 KGHSH, CDR2 LQKENI. Germline trimming cut 3 bases from V and 5 bases from J; bases unmatched to any gene: 5. CDR3 size: 14 residues. Here the CDR3 DNA reads TGTGCCAGCTCACCCCTAGCGGGAACGCACGAGCAGTACTTC. Its translation is CASSPLAGTHEQYF.

This chain connects TRBV28 to TRBJ2-5, with a possible D match to TRBD1 (6 bases). The CDR3 runs to 17 residues. The ends were cut back, 1 base at V and 3 bases at J, with 18 bases in the middle. Per the germline V gene, CDR1 is MDHEN and CDR2 is SYDVKM. The CDR3 protein is CASSLLPTGYVEETQYF. The CDR3 bases are TGTGCCAGCAGTTTATTACCCACAGGGTACGTGGAAGAGACCCAGTACTTC.

The rearrangement joins TRBV15 to TRBJ2-3, with unresolved D. The V end was cut by 2 bases, the J end by 6 bases, with 9 bases between. This CDR3 has 13 amino acids. The germline V gene encodes CDR1 LNHNV and CDR2 YYDKDF (reference sequence). The CDR3 here is CATSRLAPDTQYF. The DNA of the CDR3 is TGTGCCACCAGCAGACTGGCACCGGATACGCAGTATTTT.

The chain joins TRBV20-1 to TRBJ2-1; 11 bases line up with TRBD2. Unmatched junction bases numbered 8, after V lost 5 bases and J lost 8 bases. The length of the CDR3 is 14 residues. The V gene's germline CDR1 is DFQATT and CDR2 SNEGSKA (reference sequence). The CDR3 bases are TGCAGTGCTCGCGGACTAGCGGGTCCGGATGAGCAGTTCTTC. It codes for CSARGLAGPDEQFF.

V gene TRBV20-1 combines with J gene TRBJ2-3; 9 positions match TRBD2. V was pared by 6 bases and J by 8 bases, with 0 bases of the junction left unmatched. The V gene's germline CDR1 is DFQATT and CDR2 SNEGSKA (reference sequence). The CDR3 runs 10 residues. The CDR3: CSAGLATQYF. In nucleotides, the CDR3 is TGCAGTGCGGGACTAGCTACGCAGTATTTT.

This clonotype was seen more than once but under ten times. V gene TRBV29-1 combines with J gene TRBJ1-2; a possible D gene is TRBD1 (6 bases). Germline assignment: CDR1 SQVTM and CDR2 ANQGSEA. This CDR3 has 15 amino acids. V was trimmed by 4 bases and J by 4 bases, leaving 19 bases between them. The CDR3 sequence: CSVVGTPKGFYGYTF. In DNA form, the CDR3 reads TGCAGCGTTGTTGGGACACCAAAAGGCTTCTATGGCTACACCTTC.

The chain employs TRBV7-9 and TRBJ2-2, with 7 bases identical to TRBD1. The CDR3 loop spans 15 amino acids. V was clipped by 4 bases and J by 4 bases; unmatched bases: 6. In germline, CDR1 is SEHNR, CDR2 FQNEAQ (reference sequence). The CDR3 sequence is CASSWGQPVTGELFF. CDR3 nucleotides: TGTGCCAGCAGCTGGGGACAGCCCGTCACCGGGGAGCTGTTTTTT.

The chain recombines TRBV6-5 with TRBJ2-3; 14 nucleotides agree with TRBD2. V was pared by 1 base and J by 6 bases, with 6 bases of the junction left unmatched. The CDR3 sequence is 17 residues long. Per germline, CDR1 MNHEY and CDR2 SVGAGI. CDR3 bases: TGTGCCAGCAGTTACTTGGGACTAGCGGGAGTAATGGATACGCAGTATTTT. The encoded protein is CASSYLGLAGVMDTQYF.

The chain is built from TRBV12-3 or TRBV12-4 and TRBJ2-5; D gene uncertain. V lost 2 bases and J 2 bases, leaving 12 bases between the germline ends. The CDR3 consists of 15 residues. CDR3 protein: CASSLSLGPQETQYF. The CDR3, as DNA: TGTGCCAGCAGTTTAAGTCTAGGGCCACAAGAGACCCAGTACTTC.

This clonotype appeared many times. The chain uses TRBV20-1 and TRBJ2-7; D is perhaps TRBD2 (5 bases). Trimming stripped 6 bases from V and 1 base from J, with 16 bases between. Germline CDR1 DFQATT, CDR2 SNEGSKA (reference sequence). This CDR3 is 14 amino acids long. CDR3 DNA: TGCAGTGCCCCGGGGAGCGGCTTGTCCTACGAGCAGTACTTC. Translating gives CSAPGSGLSYEQYF.

CDR3 protein: CASSLISLAGGGTGELFF. DNA for the CDR3: TGTGCCAGCAGTTTAATATCGCTAGCGGGAGGGGGAACCGGGGAGCTGTTTTTT. This sequence joins TRBV28 and TRBJ2-2, with TRBD2 matching over 12 bases. Germline values: CDR1 MDHEN, CDR2 SYDVKM. V trimming: 2 bases; J trimming: 5 bases; junction bases outside the gene matches: 9. This CDR3 contains 18 residues.

This clonotype has a count of ten or more. CDR3 region: CSASKAGVYTDTQYF. In DNA, the CDR3 is TGCAGTGCCTCCAAAGCGGGAGTTTACACAGATACGCAGTATTTT. This chain connects TRBV20-1 to TRBJ2-3; TRBD2 agrees at 8 bases. CDR3 size: 15 residues. J gave up 2 bases and V 6 bases, and 10 bases lay outside the gene matches. CDR1 and CDR2 from the germline V gene are DFQATT and SNEGSKA (reference sequence).